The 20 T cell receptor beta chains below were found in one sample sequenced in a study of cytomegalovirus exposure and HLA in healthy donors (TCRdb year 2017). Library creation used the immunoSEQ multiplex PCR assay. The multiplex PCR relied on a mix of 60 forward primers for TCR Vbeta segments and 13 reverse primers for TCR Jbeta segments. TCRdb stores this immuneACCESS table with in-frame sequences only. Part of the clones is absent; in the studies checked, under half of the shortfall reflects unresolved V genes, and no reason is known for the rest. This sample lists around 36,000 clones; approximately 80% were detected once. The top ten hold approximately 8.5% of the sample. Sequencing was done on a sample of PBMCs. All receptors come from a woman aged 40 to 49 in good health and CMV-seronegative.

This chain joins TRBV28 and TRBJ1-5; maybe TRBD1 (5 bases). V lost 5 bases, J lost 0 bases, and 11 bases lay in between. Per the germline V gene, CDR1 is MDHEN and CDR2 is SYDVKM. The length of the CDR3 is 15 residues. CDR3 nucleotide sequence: TGTGCCAGCAGTCCCCAGGGAAATAGCAATCAGCCCCAGCATTTT. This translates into CASSPQGNSNQPQHF.

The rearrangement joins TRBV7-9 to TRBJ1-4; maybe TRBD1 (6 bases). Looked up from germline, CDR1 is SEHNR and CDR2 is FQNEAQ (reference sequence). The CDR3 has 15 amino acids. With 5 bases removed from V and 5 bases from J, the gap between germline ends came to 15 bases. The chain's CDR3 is CASSLTQGRNEKLFF. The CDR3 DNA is TGTGCCAGCAGCCTCACACAGGGAAGGAATGAAAAACTGTTTTTT.

The CDR3 region is CASSLALREDSPLHF. CDR3 sequence (DNA): TGTGCCAGCAGCTTAGCCCTCAGGGAGGATTCACCCCTCCACTTT. The chain recombines TRBV7-2 with TRBJ1-6; D perhaps matches TRBD1 (5 bases). This CDR3 is built from 15 residues. Germline V gives CDR1 SGHTA, CDR2 FQGNSA. Trimming removed 0 bases at V and 8 bases at J, with 11 bases between.

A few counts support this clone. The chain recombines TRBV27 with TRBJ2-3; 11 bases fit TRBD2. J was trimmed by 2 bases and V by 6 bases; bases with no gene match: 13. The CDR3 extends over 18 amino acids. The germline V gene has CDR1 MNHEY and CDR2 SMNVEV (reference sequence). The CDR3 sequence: CASRQNGGSGGATDTQYF. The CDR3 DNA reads TGTGCCAGCAGACAGAACGGGGGTAGCGGGGGGGCCACAGATACGCAGTATTTT.

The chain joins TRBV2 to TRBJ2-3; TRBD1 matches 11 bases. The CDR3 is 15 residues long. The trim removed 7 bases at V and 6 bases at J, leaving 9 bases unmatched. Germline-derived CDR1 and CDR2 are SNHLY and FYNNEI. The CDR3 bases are TGTGCCAGCAACGGACAGGGGGCGGGATGGGATACGCAGTATTTT. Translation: CASNGQGAGWDTQYF.

The CDR3 sequence is CAIGRPTGELFF. For the CDR3, the DNA is TGTGCCATCGGCAGGCCAACCGGGGAGCTGTTTTTT. This rearrangement joins TRBV28 to TRBJ2-2; no reliable D call. Germline V gene sequence: CDR1 MDHEN, CDR2 SYDVKM. V was cut by 10 bases and J by 5 bases, with 11 bases left in between. CDR3 length: 12 residues.

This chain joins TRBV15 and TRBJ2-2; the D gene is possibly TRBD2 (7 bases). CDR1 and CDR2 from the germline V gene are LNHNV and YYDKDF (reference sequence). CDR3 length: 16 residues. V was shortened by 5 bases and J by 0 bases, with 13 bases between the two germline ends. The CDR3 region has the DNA TGTGCCACCAGCCAAGGGGGGGCCTCGAACACCGGGGAGCTGTTTTTT. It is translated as CATSQGGASNTGELFF.

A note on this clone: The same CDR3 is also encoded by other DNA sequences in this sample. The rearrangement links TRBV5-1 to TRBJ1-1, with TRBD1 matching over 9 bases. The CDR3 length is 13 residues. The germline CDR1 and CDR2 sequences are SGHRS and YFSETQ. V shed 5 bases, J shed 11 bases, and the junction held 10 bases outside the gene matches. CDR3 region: CASRPTGGEGAFF. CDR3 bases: TGCGCCAGCAGGCCGACAGGGGGAGAGGGGGCTTTCTTT.

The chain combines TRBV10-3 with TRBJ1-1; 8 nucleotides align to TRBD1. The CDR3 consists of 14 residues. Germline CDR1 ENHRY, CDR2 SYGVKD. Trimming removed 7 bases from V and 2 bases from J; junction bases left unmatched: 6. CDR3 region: CAITTRGPNTEAFF. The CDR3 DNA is TGTGCCATCACCACCAGGGGGCCAAACACTGAAGCTTTCTTT.

In nucleotides, the CDR3 is TGTGCCAGTAATGGACAGGGGGGGGAACTGTTTTTT. Its protein product is CASNGQGGELFF. The V gene is TRBV19, the J gene TRBJ1-4, with TRBD1 identical over 10 bases. This CDR3 region has 12 residues. In germline, CDR1 is LNHDA, CDR2 SQIVND (reference sequence). Losses at the gene ends were 7 bases for V and 12 bases for J; bases not matched to a gene: 5. Supplemented by reference TRBV19 and TRBJ1-4, the full variable domain reads DGGITQSPKYLFRKEGQNVTLSCEQNLNHDAMYWYRQDPGQGLRLIYYSQIVNDFQKGDIAEGYSVSREKKESFPLTVTSAQKNPTAFYLCASNGQGGELFFGSGTQLSVL.

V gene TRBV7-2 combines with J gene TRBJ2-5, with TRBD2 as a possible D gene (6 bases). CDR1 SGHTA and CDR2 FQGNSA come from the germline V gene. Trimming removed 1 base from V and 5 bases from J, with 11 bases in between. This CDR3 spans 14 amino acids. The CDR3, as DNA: TGTGCCAGCAGCTTAGGCGGCGGAGGGGAGACCCAGTACTTC. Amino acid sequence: CASSLGGGGETQYF.

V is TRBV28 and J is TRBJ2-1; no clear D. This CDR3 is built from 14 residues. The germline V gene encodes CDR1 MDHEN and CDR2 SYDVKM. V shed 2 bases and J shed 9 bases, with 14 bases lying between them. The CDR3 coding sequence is TGTGCCAGCAGTTTACTAGACTGGAACGCTGAGCAGTTCTTC. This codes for CASSLLDWNAEQFF.

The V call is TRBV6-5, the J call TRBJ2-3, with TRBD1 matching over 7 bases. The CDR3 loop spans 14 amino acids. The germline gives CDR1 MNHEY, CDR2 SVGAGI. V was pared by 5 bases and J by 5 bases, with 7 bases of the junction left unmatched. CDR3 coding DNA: TGTGCCAGCAGTCTAGGGGACAGTCGAGATACGCAGTATTTT. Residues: CASSLGDSRDTQYF.

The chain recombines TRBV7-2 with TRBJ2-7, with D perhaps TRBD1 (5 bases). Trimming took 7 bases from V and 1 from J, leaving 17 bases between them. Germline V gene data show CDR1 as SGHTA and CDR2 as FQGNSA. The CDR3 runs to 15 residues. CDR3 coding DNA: TGTGCCAGCATCCATCAAGCCGGACATTCCTACGAGCAGTACTTC. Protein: CASIHQAGHSYEQYF.

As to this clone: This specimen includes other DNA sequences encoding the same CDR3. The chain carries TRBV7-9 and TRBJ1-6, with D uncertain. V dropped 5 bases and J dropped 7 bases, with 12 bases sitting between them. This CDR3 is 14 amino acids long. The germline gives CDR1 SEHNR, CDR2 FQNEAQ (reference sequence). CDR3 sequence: CASSQYGGNSPLHF. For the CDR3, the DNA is TGTGCCAGCAGCCAGTACGGCGGAAATTCACCCCTCCACTTT.

CDR3: CASSLEFGGNTIYF. DNA of the CDR3: TGTGCCAGCAGCTTAGAATTCGGTGGAAACACCATATATTTT. The chain recombines TRBV7-9 with TRBJ1-3; D is uncertain. V shed 1 base and J shed 3 bases, with 7 bases lying between them. Looked up from germline, CDR1 is SEHNR and CDR2 is FQNEAQ (reference sequence). This CDR3 contains 14 residues. The whole variable domain, remainder taken from reference TRBV7-9 and TRBJ1-3, is DTGVSQNPRHKITKRGQNVTFRCDPISEHNRLYWYRQTLGQGPEFLTYFQNEAQLEKSRLLSDRFSAERPKGSFSTLEIQRTEQGDSAMYLCASSLEFGGNTIYFGEGSWLTVV.

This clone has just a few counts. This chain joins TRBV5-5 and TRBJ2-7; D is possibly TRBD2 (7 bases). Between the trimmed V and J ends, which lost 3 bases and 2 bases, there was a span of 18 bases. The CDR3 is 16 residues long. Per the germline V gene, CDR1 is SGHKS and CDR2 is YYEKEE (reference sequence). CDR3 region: CASSWGVGGPTYEQYF. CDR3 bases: TGTGCCAGCAGCTGGGGGGTCGGGGGGCCCACCTACGAGCAGTACTTC.

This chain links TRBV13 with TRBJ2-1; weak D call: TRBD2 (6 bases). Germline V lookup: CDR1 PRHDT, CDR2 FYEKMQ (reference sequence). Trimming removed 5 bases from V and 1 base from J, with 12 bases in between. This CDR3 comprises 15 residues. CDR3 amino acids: CASSELARSYNEQFF. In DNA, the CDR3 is TGTGCCAGCAGCGAGCTAGCGAGGTCCTACAATGAGCAGTTCTTC.

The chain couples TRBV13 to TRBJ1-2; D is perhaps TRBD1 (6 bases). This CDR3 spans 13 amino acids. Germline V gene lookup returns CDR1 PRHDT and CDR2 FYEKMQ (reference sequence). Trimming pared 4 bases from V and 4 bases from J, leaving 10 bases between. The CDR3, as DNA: TGTGCCAGCAGCTCGAGGGGGATCTATGGCTACACCTTC. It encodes CASSSRGIYGYTF.

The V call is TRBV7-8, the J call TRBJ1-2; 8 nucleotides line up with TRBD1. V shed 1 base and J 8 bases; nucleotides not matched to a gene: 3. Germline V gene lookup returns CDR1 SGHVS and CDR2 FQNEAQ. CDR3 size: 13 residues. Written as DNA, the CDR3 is TGTGCCAGCAGCTTAGAGCCAGGGGGCGGCTACACCTTC. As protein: CASSLEPGGGYTF. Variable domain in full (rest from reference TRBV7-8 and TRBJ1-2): GAGVSQSPRYKVAKRGQDVALRCDPISGHVSLFWYQQALGQGPEFLTYFQNEAQLDKSGLPSDRFFAERPEGSVSTLKIQRTQQEDSAVYLCASSLEPGGGYTFGSGTRLTVV.